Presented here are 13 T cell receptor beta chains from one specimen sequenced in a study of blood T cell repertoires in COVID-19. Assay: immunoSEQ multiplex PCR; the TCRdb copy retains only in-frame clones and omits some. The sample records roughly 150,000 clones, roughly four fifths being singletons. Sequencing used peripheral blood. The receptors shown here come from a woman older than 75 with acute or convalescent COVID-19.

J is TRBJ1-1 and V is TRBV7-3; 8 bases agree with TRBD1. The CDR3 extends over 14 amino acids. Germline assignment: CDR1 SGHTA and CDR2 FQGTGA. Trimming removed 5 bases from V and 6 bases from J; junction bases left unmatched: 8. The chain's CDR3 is CASSLGTGGAEAFF. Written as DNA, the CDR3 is TGTGCCAGCAGCCTCGGGACAGGAGGCGCTGAAGCTTTCTTT. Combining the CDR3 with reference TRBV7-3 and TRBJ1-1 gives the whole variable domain GAGVSQTPSNKVTEKGKYVELRCDPISGHTALYWYRQSLGQGPEFLIYFQGTGAADDSGLPNDRFFAVRPEGSVSTLKIQRTERGDSAVYLCASSLGTGGAEAFFGQGTRLTVV.

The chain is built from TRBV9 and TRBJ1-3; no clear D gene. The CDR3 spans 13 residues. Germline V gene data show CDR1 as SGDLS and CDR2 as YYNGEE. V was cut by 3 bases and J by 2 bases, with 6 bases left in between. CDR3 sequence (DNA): TGTGCCAGCAGCGCCTACGCTGGAAACACCATATATTTT. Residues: CASSAYAGNTIYF.

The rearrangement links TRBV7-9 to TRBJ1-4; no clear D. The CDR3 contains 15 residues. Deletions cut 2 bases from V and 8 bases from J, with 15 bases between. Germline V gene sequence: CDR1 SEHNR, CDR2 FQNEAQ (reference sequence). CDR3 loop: CASSLPPEPGEKLFF. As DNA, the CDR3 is TGTGCCAGCAGCTTACCCCCAGAACCGGGAGAAAAACTGTTTTTT.

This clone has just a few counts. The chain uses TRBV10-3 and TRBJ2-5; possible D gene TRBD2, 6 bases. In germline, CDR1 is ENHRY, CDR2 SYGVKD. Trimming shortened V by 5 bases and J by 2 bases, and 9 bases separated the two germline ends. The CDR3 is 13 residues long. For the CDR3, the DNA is TGTGCCATCAGTTGGGACTTTCAAGAGACCCAGTACTTC. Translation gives CAISWDFQETQYF.

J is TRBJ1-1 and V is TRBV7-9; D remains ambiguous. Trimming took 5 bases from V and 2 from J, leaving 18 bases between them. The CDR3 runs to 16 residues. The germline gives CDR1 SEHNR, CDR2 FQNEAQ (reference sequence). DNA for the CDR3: TGTGCCAGCAGCGCCCGCGACACGACTAAAAACACTGAAGCTTTCTTT. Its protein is CASSARDTTKNTEAFF.

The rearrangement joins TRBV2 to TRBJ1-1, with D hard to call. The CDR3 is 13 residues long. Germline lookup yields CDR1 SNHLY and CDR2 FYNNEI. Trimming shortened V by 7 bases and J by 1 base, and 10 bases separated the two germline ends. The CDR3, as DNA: TGTGCCAGCAATACCAGGTCGAACACTGAAGCTTTCTTT. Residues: CASNTRSNTEAFF.

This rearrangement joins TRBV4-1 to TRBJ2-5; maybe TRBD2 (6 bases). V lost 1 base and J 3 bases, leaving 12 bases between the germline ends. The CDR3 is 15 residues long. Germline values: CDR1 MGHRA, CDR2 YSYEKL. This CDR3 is CASSQGTRREETQYF. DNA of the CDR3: TGCGCCAGCAGCCAAGGCACTAGGAGGGAAGAGACCCAGTACTTC.

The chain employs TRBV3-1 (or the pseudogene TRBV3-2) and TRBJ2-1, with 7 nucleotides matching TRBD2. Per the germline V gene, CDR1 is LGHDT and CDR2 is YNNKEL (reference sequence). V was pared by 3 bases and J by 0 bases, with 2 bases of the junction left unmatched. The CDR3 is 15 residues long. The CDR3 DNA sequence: TGTGCCAGCAGCCATAGCGGGTACTCCTACAATGAGCAGTTCTTC. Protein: CASSHSGYSYNEQFF.

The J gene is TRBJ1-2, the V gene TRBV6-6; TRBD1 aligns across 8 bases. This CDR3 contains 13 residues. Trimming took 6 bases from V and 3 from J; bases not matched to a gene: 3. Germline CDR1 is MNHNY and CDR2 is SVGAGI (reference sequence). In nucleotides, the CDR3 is TGTGCCAGCAGCCGGGACAGGTACTATGGCTACACCTTC. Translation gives CASSRDRYYGYTF.

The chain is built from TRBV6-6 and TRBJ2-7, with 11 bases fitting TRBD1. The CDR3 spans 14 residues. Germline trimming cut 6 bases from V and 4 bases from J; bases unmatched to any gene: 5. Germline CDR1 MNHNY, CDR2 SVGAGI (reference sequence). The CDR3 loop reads CASSSGTGGYEQYF. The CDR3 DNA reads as TGTGCCAGCAGCTCCGGGACAGGGGGTTACGAGCAGTACTTC.

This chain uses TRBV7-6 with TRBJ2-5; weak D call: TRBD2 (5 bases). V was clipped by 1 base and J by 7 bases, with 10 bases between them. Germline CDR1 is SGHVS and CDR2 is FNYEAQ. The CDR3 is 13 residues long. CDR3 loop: CASSLVPAGTQYF. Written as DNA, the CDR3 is TGTGCCAGCAGCTTAGTGCCCGCGGGGACCCAGTACTTC.

The CDR3 DNA follows: TGCGCCAGCAGCCAAGACCCCCCTCTAGCGGGAGGCACAGATACGCAGTATTTT. It yields the protein CASSQDPPLAGGTDTQYF. The chain recombines TRBV4-1 with TRBJ2-3; 10 nucleotides align to TRBD2. The CDR3 has 18 residues. Per the germline V gene, CDR1 is MGHRA and CDR2 is YSYEKL. V lost 0 bases to trimming and J lost 1 base; unmatched junction nucleotides: 7.

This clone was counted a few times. The CDR3 loop reads CASSLSSPRDTQYF. In nucleotides, the CDR3 is TGTGCCAGCAGTTTAAGTAGCCCCCGGGATACGCAGTATTTT. The J gene is TRBJ2-3, the V gene TRBV28; D is ambiguous. Trimming pared 2 bases from V and 6 bases from J, leaving 12 bases between. The germline CDR1 and CDR2 sequences are MDHEN and SYDVKM. The CDR3 has 14 residues.